This T cell receptor (beta chain) was found in a study of blood T cell repertoires in COVID-19. Study information: The United States, Italy and Spain supplied acute and convalescent COVID-19 samples. Sample material is recorded as cDNA or gDNA derived from T cells, B-cell-depleted T cells, or PBMCs.

There are 15 residues in the CDR3. The germline gives CDR1 KGHSH, CDR2 LQKENI. Trimming at V came to 5 bases and at J to 7 bases, leaving 6 bases not matched to a gene. Per the original data handling: Reference gene primer amplification in the assay estimated nucleated cell counts. Data came from immunoSEQ multiplex PCR; TCRdb stores just in-frame clones and leaves some out. The V and J calls and the clone size are those of that table, but D and trimming were determined from the DNA. The data show over 50,000 clones, more than 70% seen once. The V gene is TRBV18, the J gene TRBJ1-6; 9 bases fit TRBD1. Sample: peripheral blood. This sequence was found in a man between 60 and 75 years old with acute or convalescent COVID-19. In DNA, the CDR3 is TGTGCCAGCTCAATGGACAGGGGTAAAAATTCACCCCTCCACTTT. Protein sequence: CASSMDRGKNSPLHF.